This passage covers 2 T cell receptor beta chains from one sample sequenced in a study of T cell changes during pregnancy in multiple sclerosis. Generated by immunoSEQ multiplex PCR, the TCRdb table keeps only in-frame clones and is missing some. The data show 84,000 or so clones, 94% seen once. Sequences were derived from peripheral blood, sampled in the third trimester of pregnancy. The receptors were gathered from a female donor with multiple sclerosis, enrolled in a pregnancy study.

On this clone: The sample contains more than one DNA sequence encoding this CDR3. The rearrangement uses TRBV5-1 and TRBJ2-7; tentatively, D is TRBD1 (6 bases). The CDR3 runs to 14 residues. CDR1 and CDR2 (germline): SGHRS, YFSETQ. Trimming stripped 2 bases from V and 0 bases from J, with 9 bases between. CDR3 sequence: CASSLQGSSYEQYF. DNA for the CDR3: TGCGCCAGCAGCTTACAGGGTTCCTCCTACGAGCAGTACTTC.

The genes are TRBV30 and TRBJ1-2, with 9 positions matching TRBD1. This CDR3 has 15 amino acids. Germline loops: CDR1 GTSNPN, CDR2 SVGIG (reference sequence). V gave up 2 bases and J gave up 8 bases; unmatched junction bases: 12. CDR3 residues: CAWSPGTGLWRGYTF. CDR3 bases: TGTGCCTGGAGTCCTGGGACAGGGTTATGGAGGGGCTACACCTTC. The full variable domain, its missing parts supplied by reference TRBV30 and TRBJ1-2, is SQTIHQWPATLVQPVGSPLSLECTVEGTSNPNLYWYRQAAGRGLQLLFYSVGIGQISSEVPQNLSASRPQDRQFILSSKKLLLSDSGFYLCAWSPGTGLWRGYTFGSGTRLTVV.